These 25 T cell receptor beta chains came from one sample sequenced in a study of blood T cell repertoires in COVID-19. Profiling relied on immunoSEQ multiplex PCR, and the TCRdb table lists in-frame clones only, not all of them. The sample records roughly 180,000 clones, about 76% being singletons. The sample comprised peripheral blood. The receptors here all came from a woman in her fifties or sixties with active or convalescent COVID-19.

The rearrangement links TRBV9 to TRBJ2-3; TRBD2 matches at 11 bases. Germline-derived CDR1 and CDR2 are SGDLS and YYNGEE. Trimming at V came to 4 bases and at J to 5 bases, leaving 9 bases not matched to a gene. The CDR3 runs 16 residues. The DNA of the CDR3 is TGTGCCAGCAGCCCCCTTAGCGGGGGGGCCCTAGATACGCAGTATTTT. This codes for CASSPLSGGALDTQYF.

The count of this clone is one. The CDR3 region has the DNA TGTGCCAGCACCGAGACCACAGGGGGCGCAGACACCATATATTTT. This codes for CASTETTGGADTIYF. J is TRBJ1-3 and V is TRBV6-5; 9 bases match TRBD1. The CDR3 length is 15 residues. The germline CDR1 and CDR2 sequences are MNHEY and SVGAGI. After removal of 7 bases from V and 8 bases from J, the junction contained 12 bases not matched to a gene.

The chain employs TRBV19 and TRBJ1-6, with a possible D match to TRBD1 (6 bases). V dropped 8 bases and J dropped 8 bases, with 31 bases sitting between them. CDR3 size: 19 residues. Germline lookup yields CDR1 LNHDA and CDR2 SQIVND (reference sequence). CDR3 coding DNA: TGTGCCAGTTCCCGGGGTCGTTCAGGGGCGCGTATGTTTGATTCACCCCTCCACTTT. Translated, it gives CASSRGRSGARMFDSPLHF.

This rearrangement joins TRBV18 to TRBJ2-5; 9 positions agree with TRBD1. Germline loops: CDR1 KGHSH, CDR2 LQKENI. This CDR3 has 14 residues. V shed 3 bases and J 5 bases; nucleotides not matched to a gene: 4. CDR3 amino acids: CASSPDRGRETQYF. For the CDR3, the DNA is TGTGCCAGCTCACCGGACAGGGGAAGGGAGACCCAGTACTTC.

The chain uses TRBV9 and TRBJ1-1; D perhaps matches TRBD1 (6 bases). With 5 bases removed from V and 1 base from J, the gap between germline ends came to 9 bases. Germline V gene data show CDR1 as SGDLS and CDR2 as YYNGEE. This CDR3 spans 13 amino acids. The CDR3 region is CASSEQGNTEAFF. CDR3 sequence (DNA): TGTGCCAGCAGTGAACAGGGGAACACTGAAGCTTTCTTT.

In DNA form, the CDR3 reads TGTGCCAGTAGTAACAGGGAGGGCTACGAGCAGTACTTC. Translating it yields CASSNREGYEQYF. This chain uses TRBV19 with TRBJ2-7; the D gene is possibly TRBD2 (7 bases). The CDR3 loop spans 13 amino acids. Germline V lookup: CDR1 LNHDA, CDR2 SQIVND (reference sequence). V lost 4 bases, J lost 3 bases, and 10 bases lay in between.

The chain links TRBV6-6 to TRBJ1-5; TRBD1 aligns across 7 bases. J lost 4 bases, V lost 7 bases, and 13 bases had no gene match. The CDR3 is made up of 16 amino acids. Germline V gene sequence: CDR1 MNHNY, CDR2 SVGAGI (reference sequence). The CDR3 region has the DNA TGTGCCAGCACAAGAGGGGGCCCTTGGGAGAATCAGCCCCAGCATTTT. It translates to CASTRGGPWENQPQHF.

This clone came up many times. This chain links TRBV19 with TRBJ1-1; no clear D. The germline V gene encodes CDR1 LNHDA and CDR2 SQIVND (reference sequence). This CDR3 is built from 13 residues. The V gene lost 3 bases and the J gene lost 5 bases, with 10 bases spanning the gap. CDR3 nucleotides: TGTGCCAGTAGTATGGGGAGGTCAACTGAAGCTTTCTTT. It codes for CASSMGRSTEAFF.

The J gene is TRBJ2-7, the V gene TRBV29-1, with 7 positions matching TRBD1. Germline V gene sequence: CDR1 SQVTM, CDR2 ANQGSEA. Trimming removed 3 bases from V and 3 bases from J; junction bases left unmatched: 2. CDR3 length equals 12 residues. Here the CDR3 reads CSVERQGYEQYF. The CDR3 DNA reads TGCAGCGTTGAGAGACAGGGCTACGAGCAGTACTTC.

The DNA for the CDR3 is TGCGCCAGCAGCCAAGAGACAGGGGGCGCGTATCAGCCCCAGCATTTT. Translating gives CASSQETGGAYQPQHF. The chain links TRBV4-3 to TRBJ1-5; TRBD1 matches 10 bases. The V and J ends lost 0 bases and 5 bases, in that order; junction bases with no gene match: 4. Germline V gene sequence: CDR1 LGHNA, CDR2 YSLEER. The CDR3 length is 16 residues.

The chain couples TRBV5-4 to TRBJ2-7, with TRBD1 as a possible D gene (6 bases). With 1 base removed from V and 3 bases from J, the gap between germline ends came to 11 bases. The germline gives CDR1 SGHNT, CDR2 YYREEE (reference sequence). The CDR3 consists of 14 residues. CDR3 in DNA: TGTGCCAGCAGCTTGAATGGACAGAACTACGAGCAGTACTTC. It encodes CASSLNGQNYEQYF.

CDR3 sequence reads: CASSLAPGHKMIQYF. The CDR3 DNA is TGTGCCAGCAGCTTAGCACCGGGACATAAGATGATCCAGTACTTC. The rearrangement joins TRBV11-2 to TRBJ2-5; maybe TRBD1 (6 bases). Germline CDR1 SGHAT, CDR2 FQNNGV. Trimming pared 1 base from V and 10 bases from J, leaving 19 bases between. This CDR3 has 15 residues.

The rearrangement joins TRBV21-1 to TRBJ2-7; the D call of TRBD1 is as the table states it, not checked on the DNA. TRBV21-1 is termed a pseudogene. This CDR3 region has 15 residues. As DNA, the CDR3 is TGTGCCAGCAGCACCCCCGGGACAGGGAGCTACGAGCAGTACTTC. Translation: CASSTPGTGSYEQYF.

The chain uses TRBV4-3 and TRBJ1-2; the D gene is possibly TRBD1 (6 bases). The CDR3 has 14 residues. V gave up 0 bases and J gave up 8 bases, with 13 bases separating them. Germline CDR1 and CDR2: LGHNA and YSLEER. CDR3 sequence reads: CASSQDRGGAGYTF. The CDR3 DNA follows: TGCGCCAGCAGCCAAGATCGAGGGGGAGCGGGCTACACCTTC.

The table lists this clone with many counts. The chain employs TRBV28 and TRBJ1-4; 7 bases line up with TRBD1. Germline CDR1 and CDR2: MDHEN and SYDVKM. V lost 3 bases and J lost 4; bases outside the gene matches: 2. The CDR3 loop spans 14 amino acids. Here the CDR3 reads CASSFDRVNEKLFF. The CDR3, as DNA: TGTGCCAGCAGTTTCGACAGGGTTAATGAAAAACTGTTTTTT.

Ten or more counts support this clone. The V gene is TRBV11-1, the J gene TRBJ2-1; D gene ambiguous. Germline V gene sequence: CDR1 SGHAT, CDR2 FQDESV (reference sequence). V was cut by 5 bases and J by 8 bases, with 13 bases left in between. This CDR3 has 13 amino acids. In DNA, the CDR3 is TGTGCCAGCAGCCCCGATTATTCGGATGAGCAGTTCTTC. The encoded protein is CASSPDYSDEQFF.

The rearrangement joins TRBV7-2 to TRBJ2-7; 10 positions agree with TRBD2. J lost 4 bases, V lost 3 bases, and 3 bases had no gene match. Looked up from germline, CDR1 is SGHTA and CDR2 is FQGNSA. The CDR3 loop spans 14 amino acids. CDR3 nucleotides: TGTGCCAGCAGCTTCCGAGCGGGAGGGTACGAGCAGTACTTC. This translates into CASSFRAGGYEQYF. Based on the CDR3 plus reference TRBV7-2 and TRBJ2-7, the full variable domain is GAGVSQSPSNKVTEKGKDVELRCDPISGHTALYWYRQSLGQGLEFLIYFQGNSAPDKSGLPSDRFSAERTGGSVSTLTIQRTQQEDSAVYLCASSFRAGGYEQYFGPGTRLTVT.

The chain couples TRBV5-1 to TRBJ2-7; 11 bases are shared with TRBD1. Germline-derived CDR1 and CDR2 are SGHRS and YFSETQ. This CDR3 comprises 14 residues. The V and J ends lost 8 bases and 5 bases, in that order; junction bases with no gene match: 9. The CDR3 nucleotides read TGCGCCAGTGGGAGGGGACAGGGGGTCGACGAGCAGTACTTC. Translated, it gives CASGRGQGVDEQYF.

The rearrangement uses TRBV28 and TRBJ1-2, with 8 bases lining up with TRBD1. The J segment lost 5 bases and the V segment lost 5 bases, leaving 10 bases of the junction unmatched. The germline V gene has CDR1 MDHEN and CDR2 SYDVKM. The CDR3 extends over 15 amino acids. The chain's CDR3 is CASSPPPTGVYGYTF. The CDR3 DNA follows: TGTGCCAGCAGTCCACCCCCGACAGGGGTATATGGCTACACCTTC.

In its sample, this clone was seen once. CDR3 loop: CASSTRQAHYNSPLHF. The DNA for the CDR3 is TGTGCCAGCAGTACAAGACAGGCCCACTATAATTCACCCCTCCACTTT. The chain links TRBV2 to TRBJ1-6, with a tentative D call TRBD1 (6 bases). The CDR3 totals 16 residues. In germline, CDR1 is SNHLY, CDR2 FYNNEI. V was cut by 5 bases and J by 3 bases, with 14 bases left in between.

The chain links TRBV7-8 to TRBJ2-7; 8 bases fit TRBD2. This CDR3 region has 15 residues. The germline gives CDR1 SGHVS, CDR2 FQNEAQ. V was pared by 1 base and J by 2 bases, with 4 bases of the junction left unmatched. In nucleotides, the CDR3 is TGTGCCAGCAGCTTAGGGACTAGCTATGCCTACGAGCAGTACTTC. Translated: CASSLGTSYAYEQYF. The whole variable domain, remainder taken from reference TRBV7-8 and TRBJ2-7, is GAGVSQSPRYKVAKRGQDVALRCDPISGHVSLFWYQQALGQGPEFLTYFQNEAQLDKSGLPSDRFFAERPEGSVSTLKIQRTQQEDSAVYLCASSLGTSYAYEQYFGPGTRLTVT.

The V and J genes are TRBV5-6 and TRBJ2-1; tentative D call: TRBD1 (5 bases). CDR3 size: 16 residues. Trimming pared 1 base from V and 0 bases from J, leaving 11 bases between. Looked up from germline, CDR1 is SGHDT and CDR2 is YYEEEE. This chain's CDR3 is CASSLPGSSSYNEQFF. The DNA for the CDR3 is TGTGCCAGCAGCTTGCCAGGGTCGAGCTCCTACAATGAGCAGTTCTTC.

This rearrangement joins TRBV5-6 to TRBJ2-3; 10 bases are shared with TRBD1. V dropped 2 bases and J dropped 4; count of bases not matched to a gene: 4. The CDR3 sequence is 15 residues long. Germline loops: CDR1 SGHDT, CDR2 YYEEEE. The CDR3 DNA follows: TGTGCCAGCAGCTTTCCGGGACAGGGGTCAGATACGCAGTATTTT. Translation gives CASSFPGQGSDTQYF.

V and J are TRBV29-1 and TRBJ1-2; TRBD1 matches at 8 bases. Per the germline V gene, CDR1 is SQVTM and CDR2 is ANQGSEA. This CDR3 has 13 amino acids. V dropped 2 bases and J dropped 7; count of bases not matched to a gene: 6. This chain's CDR3 is CSVERQGKVGYTF. For the CDR3, the DNA is TGCAGCGTTGAAAGACAGGGGAAGGTTGGCTACACCTTC.

The chain has TRBV9 and TRBJ2-2, with D tentatively TRBD1 (6 bases). V lost 3 bases, J lost 4 bases, and 16 bases lay in between. This CDR3 spans 16 amino acids. Per the germline V gene, CDR1 is SGDLS and CDR2 is YYNGEE. CDR3 sequence reads: CASSAGQQMGTGELFF. As DNA, the CDR3 is TGTGCCAGCAGCGCCGGACAGCAAATGGGCACCGGGGAGCTGTTTTTT.